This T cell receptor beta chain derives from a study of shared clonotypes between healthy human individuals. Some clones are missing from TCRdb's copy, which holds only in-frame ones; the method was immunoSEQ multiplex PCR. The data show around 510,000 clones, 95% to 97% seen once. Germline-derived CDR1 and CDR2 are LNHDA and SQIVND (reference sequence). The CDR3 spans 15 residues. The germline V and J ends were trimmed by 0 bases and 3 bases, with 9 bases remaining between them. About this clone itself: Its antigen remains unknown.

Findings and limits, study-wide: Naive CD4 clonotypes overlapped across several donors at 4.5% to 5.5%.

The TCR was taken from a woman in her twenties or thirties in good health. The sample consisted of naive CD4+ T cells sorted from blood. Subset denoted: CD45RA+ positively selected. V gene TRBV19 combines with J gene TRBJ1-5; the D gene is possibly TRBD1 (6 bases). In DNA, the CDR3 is TGTGCCAGTAGTATAGACAGGGGCCCCAATCAGCCCCAGCATTTT. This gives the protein CASSIDRGPNQPQHF. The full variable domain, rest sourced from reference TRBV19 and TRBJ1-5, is DGGITQSPKYLFRKEGQNVTLSCEQNLNHDAMYWYRQDPGQGLRLIYYSQIVNDFQKGDIAEGYSVSREKKESFPLTVTSAQKNPTAFYLCASSIDRGPNQPQHFGDGTRLSIL.